This T cell receptor beta chain was sequenced during a study of blood T cell repertoires in COVID-19. In the study's own analysis: Reference gene primer amplification in the assay estimated nucleated cell counts. The data were produced by immunoSEQ multiplex PCR, yet TCRdb's version contains in-frame clones alone and is incomplete. D and trimming were read from the DNA, whereas the V and J calls and clone size are those reported in that table. The data hold 230,000 or so clones, with 80% to 90% observed a single time. The germline V gene has CDR1 LGHDT and CDR2 YNNKEL (reference sequence). The CDR3 covers 14 residues. Trimming stripped 0 bases from V and 4 bases from J, with 9 bases between. Adults between roughly 18 and 95 years of age took part from fewer than 30 US areas. Within the 2 weeks before study entry, each person in the exposed group met a COVID-19 case.

The chain carries TRBV3-1 (or the pseudogene TRBV3-2) and TRBJ1-2; D gene ambiguous. The sample consisted of PBMCs or T cells enriched from blood (not recorded which). The receptor was isolated from a woman aged 50 to 60 who had been exposed to COVID-19. The CDR3 coding sequence is TGTGCCAGCAGCCAAGATGAGACACTCTATGGCTACACCTTC. Translation gives CASSQDETLYGYTF.